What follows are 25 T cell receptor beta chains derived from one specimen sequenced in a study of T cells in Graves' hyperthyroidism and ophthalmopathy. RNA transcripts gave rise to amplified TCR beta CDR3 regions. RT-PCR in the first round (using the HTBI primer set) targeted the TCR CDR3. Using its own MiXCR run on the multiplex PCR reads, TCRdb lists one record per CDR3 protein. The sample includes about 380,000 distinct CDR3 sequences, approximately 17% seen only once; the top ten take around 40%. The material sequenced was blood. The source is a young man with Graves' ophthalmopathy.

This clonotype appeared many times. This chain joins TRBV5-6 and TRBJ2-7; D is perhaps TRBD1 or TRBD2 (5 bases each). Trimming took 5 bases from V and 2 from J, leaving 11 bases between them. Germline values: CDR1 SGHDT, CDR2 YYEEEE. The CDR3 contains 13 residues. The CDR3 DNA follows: TGTGCCAGCAGTCGGGACGCACCCTACGAGCAGTACTTC. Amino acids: CASSRDAPYEQYF.

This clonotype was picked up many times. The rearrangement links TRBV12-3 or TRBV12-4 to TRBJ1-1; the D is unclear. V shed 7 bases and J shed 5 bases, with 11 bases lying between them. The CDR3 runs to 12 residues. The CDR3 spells CASTFFSTEAFF. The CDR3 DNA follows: TGTGCCAGCACCTTCTTTAGTACTGAAGCTTTCTTT.

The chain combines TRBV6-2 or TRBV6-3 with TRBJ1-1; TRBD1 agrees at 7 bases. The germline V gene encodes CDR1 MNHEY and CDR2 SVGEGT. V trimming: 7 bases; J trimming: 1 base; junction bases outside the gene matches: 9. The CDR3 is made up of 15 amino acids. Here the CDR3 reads CASTDPDRRNTEAFF. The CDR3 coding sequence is TGTGCCAGCACCGATCCGGACAGGAGGAACACTGAAGCTTTCTTT.

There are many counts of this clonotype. DNA of the CDR3: TGTGCCAGCAGTGCCGCTGGGATTTTCGCTGGCTACACCTTC. It is translated as CASSAAGIFAGYTF. The rearrangement joins TRBV12-3 or TRBV12-4 to TRBJ1-2; D not resolved. The V end lost 5 bases, the J end lost 7 bases, and 17 bases lay between the germline ends. This CDR3 contains 14 residues.

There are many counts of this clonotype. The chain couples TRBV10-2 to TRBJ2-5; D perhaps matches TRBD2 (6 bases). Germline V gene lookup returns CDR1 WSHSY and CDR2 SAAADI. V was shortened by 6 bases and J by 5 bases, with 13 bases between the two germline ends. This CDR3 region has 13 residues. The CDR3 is CASRGGVGETQYF. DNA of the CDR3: TGCGCCAGCAGAGGAGGGGTTGGGGAGACCCAGTACTTC.

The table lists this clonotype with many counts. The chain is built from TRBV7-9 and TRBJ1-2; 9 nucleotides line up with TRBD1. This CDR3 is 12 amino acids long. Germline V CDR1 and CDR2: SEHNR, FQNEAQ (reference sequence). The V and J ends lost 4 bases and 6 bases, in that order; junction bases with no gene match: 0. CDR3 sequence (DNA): TGTGCCAGCAGCTGGACAGGGGATGGCTACACCTTC. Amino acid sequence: CASSWTGDGYTF. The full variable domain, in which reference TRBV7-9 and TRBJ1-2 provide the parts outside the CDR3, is DTGVSQNPRHKITKRGQNVTFRCDPISEHNRLYWYRQTLGQGPEFLTYFQNEAQLEKSRLLSDRFSAERPKGSFSTLEIQRTEQGDSAMYLCASSWTGDGYTFGSGTRLTVV.

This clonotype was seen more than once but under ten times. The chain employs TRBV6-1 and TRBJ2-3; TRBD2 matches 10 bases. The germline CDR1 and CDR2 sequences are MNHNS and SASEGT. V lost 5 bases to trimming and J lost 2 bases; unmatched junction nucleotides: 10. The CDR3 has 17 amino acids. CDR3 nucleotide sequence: TGTGCCAGCAGTTCCCCAAGTAGCGGGGGGCTCACAGATACGCAGTATTTT. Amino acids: CASSSPSSGGLTDTQYF.

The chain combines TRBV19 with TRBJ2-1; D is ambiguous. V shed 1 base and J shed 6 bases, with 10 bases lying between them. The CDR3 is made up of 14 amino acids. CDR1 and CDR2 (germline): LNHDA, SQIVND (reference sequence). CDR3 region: CASSIGLRSNEQFF. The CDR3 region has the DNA TGTGCCAGTAGTATAGGTTTGCGGTCCAATGAGCAGTTCTTC.

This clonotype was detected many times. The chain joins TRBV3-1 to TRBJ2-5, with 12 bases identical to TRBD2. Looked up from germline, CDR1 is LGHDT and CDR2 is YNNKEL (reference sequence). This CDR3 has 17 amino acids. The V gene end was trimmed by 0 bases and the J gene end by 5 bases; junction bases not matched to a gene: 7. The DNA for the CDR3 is TGTGCCAGCAGCCAAGACCCCGGACTAGCGGGGCGGGAGACCCAGTACTTC. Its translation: CASSQDPGLAGRETQYF.

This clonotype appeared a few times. This CDR3 reads CASSGGGDTLFF. The CDR3 region has the DNA TGTGCCAGCAGCGGAGGGGGAGATACACTGTTTTTT. V usage is TRBV12-3 or TRBV12-4 and J usage is TRBJ1-4; possible D gene TRBD1, 6 bases. The V and J ends lost 6 bases and 13 bases respectively, with 15 bases between them. This CDR3 region has 12 residues.

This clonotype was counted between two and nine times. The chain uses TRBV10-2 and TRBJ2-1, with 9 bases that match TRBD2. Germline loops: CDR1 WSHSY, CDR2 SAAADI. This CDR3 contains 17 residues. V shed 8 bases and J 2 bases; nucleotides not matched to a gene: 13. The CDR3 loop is CASFEGVAGAPYNEQFF. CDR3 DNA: TGCGCCAGCTTCGAAGGGGTAGCGGGGGCCCCCTACAATGAGCAGTTCTTC.

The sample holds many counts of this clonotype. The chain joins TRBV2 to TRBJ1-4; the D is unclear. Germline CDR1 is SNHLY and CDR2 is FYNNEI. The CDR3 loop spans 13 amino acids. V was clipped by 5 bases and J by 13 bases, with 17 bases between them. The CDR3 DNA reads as TGTGCCAGCAGTATGTCCGGGTTGAAAGGACTGTTTTTT. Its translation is CASSMSGLKGLFF.

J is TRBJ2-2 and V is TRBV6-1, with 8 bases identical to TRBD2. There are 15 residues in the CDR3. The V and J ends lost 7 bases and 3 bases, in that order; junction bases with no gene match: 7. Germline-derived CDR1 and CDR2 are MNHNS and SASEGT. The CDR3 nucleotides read TGTGCCAGCAACCCCGGGGGGGGGGACACCGGGGAGCTGTTTTTT. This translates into CASNPGGGDTGELFF.

CDR3: CASGTGTGTYEQYF. In DNA form, the CDR3 reads TGTGCCAGCGGGACCGGGACAGGCACCTACGAGCAGTACTTC. The chain employs TRBV3-1 and TRBJ2-7; 8 nucleotides match TRBD1. Per the germline V gene, CDR1 is LGHDT and CDR2 is YNNKEL (reference sequence). V trimming: 8 bases; J trimming: 2 bases; junction bases outside the gene matches: 8. The CDR3 is 14 residues long.

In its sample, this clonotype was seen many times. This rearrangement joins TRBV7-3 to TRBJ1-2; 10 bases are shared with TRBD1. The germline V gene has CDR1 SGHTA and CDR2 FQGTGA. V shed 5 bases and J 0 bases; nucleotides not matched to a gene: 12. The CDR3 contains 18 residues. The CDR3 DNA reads TGTGCCAGCAGCCGGCCGGGACAGGGGAGTATATCTAACTATGGCTACACCTTC. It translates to CASSRPGQGSISNYGYTF.

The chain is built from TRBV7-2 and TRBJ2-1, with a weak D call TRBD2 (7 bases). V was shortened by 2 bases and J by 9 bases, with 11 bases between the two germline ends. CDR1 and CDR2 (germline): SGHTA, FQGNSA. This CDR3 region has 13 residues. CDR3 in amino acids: CASSLRGGGEQFF. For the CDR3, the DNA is TGTGCCAGCAGCTTAAGGGGGGGGGGTGAGCAGTTCTTC.

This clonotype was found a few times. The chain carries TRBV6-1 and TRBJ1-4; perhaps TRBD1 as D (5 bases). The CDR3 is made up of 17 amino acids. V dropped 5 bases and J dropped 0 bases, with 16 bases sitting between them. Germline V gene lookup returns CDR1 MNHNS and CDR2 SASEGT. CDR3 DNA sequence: TGTGCCAGCAGTCCCGGGACGGACATTGCAACTAATGAAAAACTGTTTTTT. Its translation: CASSPGTDIATNEKLFF.

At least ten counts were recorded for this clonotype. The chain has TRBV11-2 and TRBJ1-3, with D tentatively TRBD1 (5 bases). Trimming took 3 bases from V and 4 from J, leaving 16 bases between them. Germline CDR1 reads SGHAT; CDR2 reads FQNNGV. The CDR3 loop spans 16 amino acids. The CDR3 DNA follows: TGTGCCAGCAGCTTCAAGAAGGGGAAATTAGGAAACACCATATATTTT. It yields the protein CASSFKKGKLGNTIYF.

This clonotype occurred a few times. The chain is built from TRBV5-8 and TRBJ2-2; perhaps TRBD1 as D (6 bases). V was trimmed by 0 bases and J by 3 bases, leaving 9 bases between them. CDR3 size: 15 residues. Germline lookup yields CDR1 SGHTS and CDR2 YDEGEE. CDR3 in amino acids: CASSLARQDTGELFF. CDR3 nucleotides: TGTGCCAGCAGCTTGGCTCGACAGGACACCGGGGAGCTGTTTTTT.

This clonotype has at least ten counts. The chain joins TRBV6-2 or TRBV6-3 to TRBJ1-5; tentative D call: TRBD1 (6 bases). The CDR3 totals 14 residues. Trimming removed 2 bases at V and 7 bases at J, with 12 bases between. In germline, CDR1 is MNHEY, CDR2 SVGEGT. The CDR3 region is CASSYRGGGQPQHF. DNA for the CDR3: TGTGCCAGCAGTTACAGGGGGGGCGGGCAGCCCCAGCATTTT.

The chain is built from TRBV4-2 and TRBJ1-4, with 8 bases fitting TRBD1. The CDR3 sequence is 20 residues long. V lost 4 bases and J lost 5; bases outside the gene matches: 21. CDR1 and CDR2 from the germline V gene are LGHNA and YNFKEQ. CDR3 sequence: CASSPPPERPPTGENEKLFF. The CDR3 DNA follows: TGTGCCAGCAGCCCCCCCCCAGAACGGCCCCCGACAGGGGAAAATGAAAAACTGTTTTTT.

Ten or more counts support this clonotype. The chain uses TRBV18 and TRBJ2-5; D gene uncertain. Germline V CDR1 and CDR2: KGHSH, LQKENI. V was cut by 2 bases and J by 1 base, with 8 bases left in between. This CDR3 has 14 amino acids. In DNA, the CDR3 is TGTGCCAGCTCACCAGGCGCACCCCAAGAGACCCAGTACTTC. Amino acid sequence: CASSPGAPQETQYF.

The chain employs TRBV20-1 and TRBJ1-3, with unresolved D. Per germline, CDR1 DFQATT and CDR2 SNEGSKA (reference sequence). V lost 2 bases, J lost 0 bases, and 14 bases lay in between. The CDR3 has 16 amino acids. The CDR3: CSARLDSFSSGNTIYF. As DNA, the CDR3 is TGCAGTGCTAGACTTGACTCCTTTTCCTCTGGAAACACCATATATTTT.

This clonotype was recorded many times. The CDR3 DNA is TGTGCCAGCAGCCAAGTTGCCGAGACCCAGTACTTC. It is translated as CASSQVAETQYF. The gene calls are TRBV3-1 and TRBJ2-5; D not certain. Trimming pared 1 base from V and 5 bases from J, leaving 5 bases between. Germline-derived CDR1 and CDR2 are LGHDT and YNNKEL (reference sequence). This CDR3 contains 12 residues.

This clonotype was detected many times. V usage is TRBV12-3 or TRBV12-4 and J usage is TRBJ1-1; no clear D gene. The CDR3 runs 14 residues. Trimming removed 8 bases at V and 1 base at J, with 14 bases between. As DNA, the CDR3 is TGTGCCAGCCGAGCTTACGCCGCGAACACTGAAGCTTTCTTT. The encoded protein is CASRAYAANTEAFF.